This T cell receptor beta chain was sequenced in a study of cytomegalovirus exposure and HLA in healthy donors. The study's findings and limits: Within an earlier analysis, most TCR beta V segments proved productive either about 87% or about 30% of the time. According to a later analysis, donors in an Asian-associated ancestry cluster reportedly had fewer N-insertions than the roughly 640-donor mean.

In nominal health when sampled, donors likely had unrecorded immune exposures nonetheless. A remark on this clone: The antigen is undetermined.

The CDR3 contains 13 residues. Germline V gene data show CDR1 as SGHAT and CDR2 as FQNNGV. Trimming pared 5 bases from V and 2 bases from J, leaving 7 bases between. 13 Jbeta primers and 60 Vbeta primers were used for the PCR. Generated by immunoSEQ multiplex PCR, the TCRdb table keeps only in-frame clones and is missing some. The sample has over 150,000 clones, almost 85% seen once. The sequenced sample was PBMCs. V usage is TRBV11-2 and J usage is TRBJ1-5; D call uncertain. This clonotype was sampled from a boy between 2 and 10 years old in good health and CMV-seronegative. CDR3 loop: CASSRRGNQPQHF. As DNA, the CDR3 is TGTGCCAGCAGCCGTCGGGGCAATCAGCCCCAGCATTTT.